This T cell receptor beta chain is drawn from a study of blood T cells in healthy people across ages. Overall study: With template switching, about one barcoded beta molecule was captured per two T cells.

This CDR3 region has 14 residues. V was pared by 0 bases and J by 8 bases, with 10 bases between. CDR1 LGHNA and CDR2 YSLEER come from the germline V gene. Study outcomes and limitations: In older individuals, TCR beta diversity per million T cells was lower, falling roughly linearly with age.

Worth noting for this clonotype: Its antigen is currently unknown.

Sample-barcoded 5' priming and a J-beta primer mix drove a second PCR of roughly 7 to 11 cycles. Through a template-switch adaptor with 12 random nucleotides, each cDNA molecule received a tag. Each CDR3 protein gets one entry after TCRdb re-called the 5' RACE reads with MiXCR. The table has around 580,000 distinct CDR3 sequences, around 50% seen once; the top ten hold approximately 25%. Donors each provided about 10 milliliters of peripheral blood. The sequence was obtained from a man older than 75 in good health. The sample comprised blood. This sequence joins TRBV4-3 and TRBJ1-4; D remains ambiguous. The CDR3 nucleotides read TGCGCCAGCAGCCAAGACTCCCGGTGGGAAAAACTGTTTTTT. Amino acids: CASSQDSRWEKLFF.